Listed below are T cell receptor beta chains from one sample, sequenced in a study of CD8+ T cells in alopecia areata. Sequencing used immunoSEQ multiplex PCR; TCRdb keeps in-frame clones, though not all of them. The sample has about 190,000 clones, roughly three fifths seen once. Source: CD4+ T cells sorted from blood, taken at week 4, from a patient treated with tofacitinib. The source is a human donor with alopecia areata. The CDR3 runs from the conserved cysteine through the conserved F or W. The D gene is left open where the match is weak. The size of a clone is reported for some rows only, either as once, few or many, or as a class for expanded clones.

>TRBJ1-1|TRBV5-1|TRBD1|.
CASSLDGRGTGKAFF
TGCGCCAGCAGCTTGGACGGAAGGGGGACAGGGAAAGCTTTCTTT
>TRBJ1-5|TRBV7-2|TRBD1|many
CASSLAPPRQGYQPQHF
TGTGCCAGCAGCTTAGCGCCCCCTCGACAGGGCTATCAGCCCCAGCATTTT
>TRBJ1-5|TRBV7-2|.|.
CASTSFISNQPQHF
TGTGCCAGCACCTCATTTATTAGCAATCAGCCCCAGCATTTT
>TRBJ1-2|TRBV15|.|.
CATSGQTATNGYTF
TGTGCCACCAGCGGGCAGACAGCCACCAATGGCTACACCTTC
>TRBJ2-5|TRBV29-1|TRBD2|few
CSVEGGRAGETQYF
TGCAGCGTTGAAGGCGGGAGGGCCGGGGAGACCCAGTACTTC
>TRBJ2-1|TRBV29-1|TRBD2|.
CSTTAAGGPFNEQFF
TGCAGCACAACGGCAGCGGGAGGGCCATTTAATGAGCAGTTCTTC
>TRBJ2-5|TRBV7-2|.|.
CASSLEASLETQYF
TGTGCCAGCAGCTTAGAGGCTAGCTTGGAGACCCAGTACTTC
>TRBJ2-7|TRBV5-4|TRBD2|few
CASSPGTSGYEQYF
TGTGCCAGCAGCCCAGGGACTAGCGGCTACGAGCAGTACTTC
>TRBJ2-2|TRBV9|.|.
CASSVGPSGELFF
TGTGCCAGCAGCGTAGGGCCCTCCGGGGAGCTGTTTTTT
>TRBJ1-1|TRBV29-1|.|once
CSVGSRGTEAFF
TGCAGCGTTGGGTCGAGAGGGACTGAAGCTTTCTTT
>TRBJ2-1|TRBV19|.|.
CASSMWGAGNNEQFF
TGTGCCAGTAGTATGTGGGGGGCGGGTAACAATGAGCAGTTCTTC
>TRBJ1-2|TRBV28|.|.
CASSLKGGYTF
TGTGCCAGCAGTTTAAAGGGAGGCTACACCTTC
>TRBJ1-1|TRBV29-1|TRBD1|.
CSVDRVVGTEAFF
TGCAGCGTAGACAGGGTTGTGGGCACTGAAGCTTTCTTT
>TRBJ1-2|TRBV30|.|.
CAWSVRGVYGYTF
TGTGCCTGGAGTGTACGGGGCGTCTATGGCTACACCTTC
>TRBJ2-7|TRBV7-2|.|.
CASTSPGHASYEQYF
TGTGCCAGCACGTCCCCGGGACATGCCTCCTACGAGCAGTACTTC
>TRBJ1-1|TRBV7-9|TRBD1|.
CASSSGQGDTEAFF
TGTGCCAGCAGCTCCGGACAGGGAGACACTGAAGCTTTCTTT
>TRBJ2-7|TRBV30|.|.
CAWSVGLKGYEQYF
TGTGCCTGGAGTGTAGGGCTAAAGGGATACGAGCAGTACTTC
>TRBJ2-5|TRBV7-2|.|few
CASSLREGVPNETQYF
TGTGCCAGCAGCTTAAGAGAAGGAGTCCCCAACGAGACCCAGTACTTC
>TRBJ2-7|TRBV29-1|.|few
CSVERDGQSEQYF
TGCAGCGTTGAAAGGGACGGCCAGAGCGAGCAGTACTTC
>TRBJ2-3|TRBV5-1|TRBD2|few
CASSSYFGYSGTRSTDTQYF
TGCGCCAGCAGCTCCTACTTCGGTTACTCCGGGACTAGGAGTACAGATACGCAGTATTTT
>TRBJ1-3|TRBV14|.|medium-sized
CASSRPGSGNTIYF
TGTGCCAGCAGCCGCCCGGGATCTGGAAACACCATATATTTT
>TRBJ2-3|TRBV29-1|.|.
CSVDGQATDTQYF
TGCAGCGTTGATGGTCAGGCCACAGATACGCAGTATTTT
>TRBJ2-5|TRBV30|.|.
CAWSVRRGLEETQYF
TGTGCCTGGAGTGTACGAAGGGGGTTGGAAGAGACCCAGTACTTC
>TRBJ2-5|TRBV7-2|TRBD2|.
CASSLRTSAMQETQYF
TGTGCCAGCAGCTTAAGGACTAGCGCCATGCAAGAGACCCAGTACTTC
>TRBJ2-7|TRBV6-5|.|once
CAVRGGPYEQYF
TGTGCCGTGAGGGGGGGCCCCTACGAGCAGTACTTC
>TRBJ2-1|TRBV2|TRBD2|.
CASSEVRLAIEQFF
TGTGCCAGCAGTGAAGTGAGACTAGCGATTGAGCAGTTCTTC
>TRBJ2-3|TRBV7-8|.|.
CASSFFLAGYSDTQYF
TGTGCCAGCAGCTTCTTTCTAGCTGGGTATTCAGATACGCAGTATTTT
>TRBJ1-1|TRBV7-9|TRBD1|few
CASSTQGDTEAFF
TGTGCCAGCAGCACGCAGGGGGACACTGAAGCTTTCTTT
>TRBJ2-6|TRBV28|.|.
CASLSGANVLTF
TGTGCCAGCTTATCGGGGGCCAACGTCCTGACTTTC
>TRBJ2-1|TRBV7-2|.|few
CASSLAGSSSYNEQFF
TGTGCCAGCAGCTTAGCTGGGAGCAGCTCCTACAATGAGCAGTTCTTC
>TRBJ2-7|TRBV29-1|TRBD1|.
CSALGQGSSYEQYF
TGCAGCGCTCTAGGACAGGGGTCATCCTACGAGCAGTACTTC
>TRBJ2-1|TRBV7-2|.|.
CASSLARQNEQFF
TGTGCCAGCAGCTTAGCGCGACAGAATGAGCAGTTCTTC
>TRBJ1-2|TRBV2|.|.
CASSETGRARGYTF
TGTGCCAGCAGTGAAACAGGGCGTGCGAGGGGCTACACCTTC
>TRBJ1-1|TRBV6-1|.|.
CASSERNTEAFF
TGTGCCAGCAGTGAAAGGAACACTGAAGCTTTCTTT
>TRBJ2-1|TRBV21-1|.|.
CASSRGGTSGSYNEQFF
TGTGCCAGCAGCAGGGGGGGGACTAGCGGGTCCTACAATGAGCAGTTCTTC
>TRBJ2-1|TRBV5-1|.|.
CASSLGVGGNEQFF
TGCGCCAGCAGCTTGGGGGTAGGTGGCAATGAGCAGTTCTTC
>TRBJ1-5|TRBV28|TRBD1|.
CASSPTGGWNQPQHF
TGTGCCAGCAGTCCTACAGGGGGCTGGAATCAGCCCCAGCATTTT
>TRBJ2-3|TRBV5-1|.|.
CASSLAGTSTDTQYF
TGCGCCAGCAGCTTGGCCGGGACAAGCACAGATACGCAGTATTTT
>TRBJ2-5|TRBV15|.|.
CATAWDDQETQYF
TGTGCCACCGCGTGGGACGACCAAGAGACCCAGTACTTC
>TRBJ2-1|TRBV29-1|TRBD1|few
CSVGTGVYNEQFF
TGCAGCGTCGGGACAGGGGTTTACAATGAGCAGTTCTTC
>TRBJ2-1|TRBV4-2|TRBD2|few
CASSQRLAGDYNEQFF
TGTGCCAGCAGCCAAAGACTAGCGGGAGACTACAATGAGCAGTTCTTC
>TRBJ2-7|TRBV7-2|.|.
CASSLSLTDGYEQYF
TGTGCCAGCAGCTTATCACTGACGGATGGATACGAGCAGTACTTC
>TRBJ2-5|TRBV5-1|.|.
CASGDRPGETQYF
TGCGCCAGCGGAGACAGGCCAGGGGAGACCCAGTACTTC
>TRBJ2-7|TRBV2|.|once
CASRTNSYEQYF
TGTGCCAGCAGGACCAACAGCTACGAGCAGTACTTC
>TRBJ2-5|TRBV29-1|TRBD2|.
CSVGGGLAGAETQYF
TGCAGCGTTGGCGGGGGGCTAGCGGGAGCAGAGACCCAGTACTTC
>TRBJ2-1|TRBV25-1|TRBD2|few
CASSRPGPAGNEQFF
TGTGCCAGCAGTAGGCCGGGCCCAGCGGGGAATGAGCAGTTCTTC
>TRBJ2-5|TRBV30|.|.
CAWNRGGQETQYF
TGTGCCTGGAATAGAGGGGGACAAGAGACCCAGTACTTC
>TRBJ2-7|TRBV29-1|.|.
CSVVVSVYEQYF
TGCAGCGTTGTGGTTTCAGTCTACGAGCAGTACTTC
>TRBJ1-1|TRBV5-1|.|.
CASSLRAGRNTEAFF
TGCGCCAGCAGCTTGAGGGCAGGGAGGAACACTGAAGCTTTCTTT
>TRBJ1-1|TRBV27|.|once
CASRPSRVGEAFF
TGTGCCAGCAGGCCGAGTAGGGTTGGTGAAGCTTTCTTT
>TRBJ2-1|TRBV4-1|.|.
CASSQDMGAEQFF
TGCGCCAGCAGCCAAGATATGGGGGCTGAGCAGTTCTTC
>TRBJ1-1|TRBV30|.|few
CAWEFNKAFF
TGTGCCTGGGAATTCAACAAAGCTTTCTTT
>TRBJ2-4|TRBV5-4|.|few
CASSLDLLGAKNIQYF
TGTGCCAGCAGCTTGGATCTTTTGGGGGCCAAAAACATTCAGTACTTC
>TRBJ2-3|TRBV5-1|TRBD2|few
CASSGWTSRSTDTQYF
TGCGCCAGCAGCGGATGGACTAGCAGGAGCACAGATACGCAGTATTTT